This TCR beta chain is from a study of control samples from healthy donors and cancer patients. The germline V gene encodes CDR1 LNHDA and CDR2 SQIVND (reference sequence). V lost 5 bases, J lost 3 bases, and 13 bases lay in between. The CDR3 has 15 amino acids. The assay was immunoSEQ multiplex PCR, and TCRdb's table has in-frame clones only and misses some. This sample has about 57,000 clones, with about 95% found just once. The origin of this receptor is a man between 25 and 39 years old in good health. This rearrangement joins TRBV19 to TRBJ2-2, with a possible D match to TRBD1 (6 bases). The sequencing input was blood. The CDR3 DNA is TGTGCCAGTAGTCCGCAGCAGGGGTACACCGGGGAGCTGTTTTTT. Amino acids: CASSPQQGYTGELFF.